The 2 T cell receptor beta chains listed next were all sequenced from one sample in a study of human T cells and chemical hapten exposure. This sample's time point: patch test 1, 2 weeks after DPC sensitization. Specified treatment: therapeutic diphenylcyclopropenone sensitization with weekly scalp DPC. TCRdb recomputed calls from the RACE reads with MiXCR, one row per CDR3 protein. The table lists some 180,000 distinct CDR3 sequences, 20% to 25% of them singletons. The material sequenced was whole blood, taken in connection with sensitization to the hapten diphenylcyclopropenone (DPC). The source is a woman aged 45-59 years with alopecia areata. Some clones in this sample may be carry-over from other donors' samples.

The sample holds many counts of this clonotype. This sequence joins TRBV7-9 and TRBJ2-1; 10 nucleotides agree with TRBD2. The CDR3 totals 16 residues. Looked up from germline, CDR1 is SEHNR and CDR2 is FQNEAQ (reference sequence). V shed 7 bases, J shed 4 bases, and the junction held 10 bases outside the gene matches. The CDR3 spells CASTSSGLAAYNEQFF. The CDR3 DNA reads TGTGCCAGCACCTCATCTGGACTAGCGGCATACAATGAGCAGTTCTTC.

This clonotype was seen a handful of times. The chain uses TRBV6-6 and TRBJ1-6; D remains ambiguous. This CDR3 region has 14 residues. The germline CDR1 and CDR2 sequences are MNHNY and SVGAGI (reference sequence). The V and J ends lost 2 bases and 8 bases respectively, with 10 bases between them. CDR3 sequence reads: CASSYDRIYSPLHF. The CDR3 DNA reads as TGTGCCAGCAGTTACGATCGGATATATTCACCCCTCCACTTT.